A selection of T cell receptor beta chains follows, all from one sample in a study of glioma-infiltrating T cells after dendritic cell vaccination. Assay used: immunoSEQ multiplex PCR; TCRdb lists only in-frame clones, some missing. The data hold about 64,000 clones, with roughly four fifths observed a single time. The sample in question was blood, obtained before dendritic cell vaccination. The receptors stem from a human donor with glioblastoma. Each CDR3 is given with its conserved first and last residue. The order of the fields is J gene, V gene, clone size, D gene, CDR3 DNA, CDR3 protein. The D gene is left open where the match is weak. A clone size is listed for some rows: how often the clone was seen (once, few, many), or a class if it is expanded.

TRBJ2-3 | TRBV15 | - | - | TGTGCCACCAGCAGAGATGTGGGGGCCCCAGATACGCAGTATTTT | CATSRDVGAPDTQYF
TRBJ2-7 | TRBV11-2 | once | - | TGTGCCAGCAGCTTAGATCTCGACGAGCAGTACTTC | CASSLDLDEQYF
TRBJ1-2 | TRBV5-1 | - | - | TGCGCCAGCAGCACTTTTCAAGGACAGAATAACTATGGCTACACCTTC | CASSTFQGQNNYGYTF
TRBJ2-3 | TRBV4-1 | - | - | TGCGCCAGCAGCCAAATACAGGGAAGGCCCACAGATACGCAGTATTTT | CASSQIQGRPTDTQYF
TRBJ2-7 | TRBV9 | once | TRBD2 | TGTGCCAGCAGCGCCGGGACTAGCGGTTCCTACGAGCAGTACTTC | CASSAGTSGSYEQYF
TRBJ1-3 | TRBV6-1 | - | TRBD1 | TGTGCCAGCGGGGGACAGAGCTCTGGAAACACCATATATTTT | CASGGQSSGNTIYF
TRBJ2-5 | TRBV5-4 | - | - | TGTGCCAGCAGCTTGGACACCCAAGAGACCCAGTACTTC | CASSLDTQETQYF
TRBJ2-3 | TRBV5-1 | - | TRBD2 | TGCGCCAGCAGCTTGGGACTAGCGGTCGAGGCAGATACGCAGTATTTT | CASSLGLAVEADTQYF
TRBJ2-5 | TRBV5-1 | - | TRBD2 | TGCGCCAGCAGCCCCCCCGGGACTAGCGGGGTTACTCAACAAGAGACCCAGTACTTC | CASSPPGTSGVTQQETQYF
TRBJ2-7 | TRBV2 | - | - | TGTGCCAGCAGCGCGGACCAAACCCGGAGGCTCGAGCAGTACTTC | CASSADQTRRLEQYF
TRBJ2-1 | TRBV6-5 | - | TRBD2 | TGTGCCAGCAGTTTCGCGACTAGCGGTTACAATGAGCAGTTCTTC | CASSFATSGYNEQFF
TRBJ2-7 | TRBV6-1 | - | - | TGTGCCAGCAGTTATGGGGCCGAAGACGAGCAGTACTTC | CASSYGAEDEQYF
TRBJ1-1 | TRBV5-1 | - | TRBD1 | TGCGCCAGCAGCTTTACTACAGGGGCTATCACTGAAGCTTTCTTT | CASSFTTGAITEAFF
TRBJ1-1 | TRBV4-1 | - | TRBD1 | TGCGCCAGCAGCCAATTGACAGGGGGAAACACTGAAGCCTTCTTT | CASSQLTGGNTEAFF
TRBJ2-5 | TRBV15 | once | - | TGTGCCACCAGCCCCGGGGGGCCTCAAGAGACCCAGTACTTC | CATSPGGPQETQYF
TRBJ2-7 | TRBV10-3 | few | - | TGTGCCATCACCTCTAGGGGGTCTCTGGACGAGCAGTACTTC | CAITSRGSLDEQYF
TRBJ1-3 | TRBV5-1 | - | - | TGCGCCAGCAGCTTAGACAGGAGCTCTGGAAACACCATATATTTT | CASSLDRSSGNTIYF
TRBJ2-2 | TRBV19 | - | - | TGTGCCAGTAGTACTACTACCGGGGAGCTGTTTTTT | CASSTTTGELFF
TRBJ1-2 | TRBV6-5 | - | TRBD1 | TGTGCCAGCAGTAGATACGGGACAGACCTGCGGGGCTACACCTTC | CASSRYGTDLRGYTF
TRBJ2-2 | TRBV5-1 | - | - | TGCGCCAGCAGCTTGGGAGGGTCCTACACCGGGGAGCTGTTTTTT | CASSLGGSYTGELFF
TRBJ2-7 | TRBV29-1 | - | TRBD1 | TGCAGCGTTCTCGGGACAGCCTCCTACGAGCAGTACTTC | CSVLGTASYEQYF
TRBJ1-1 | TRBV19 | - | - | TGTGCCAGTAGGGGAGGGAGGGGAGAGGACACTGAAGCTTTCTTT | CASRGGRGEDTEAFF
TRBJ2-1 | TRBV9 | - | TRBD2 | TGTGCCAGCAGCGCAACGCTCCGCGCGGGGGGGCCGGGCAATGAGCAGTTCTTC | CASSATLRAGGPGNEQFF
TRBJ1-4 | TRBV7-9 | - | TRBD1 | TGTGCCAGCAGTTCTCCCTTTTCCGGGACAGGGAGTGAAAAACTGTTTTTT | CASSSPFSGTGSEKLFF
TRBJ1-5 | TRBV28 | once | - | TGTGCCAGCGGGCGACAAACAGGGAGCCAGCCCCAGCATTTT | CASGRQTGSQPQHF
TRBJ2-4 | TRBV28 | - | TRBD1 | TGTGCCAGCAGTTACTTGACAGGGGGGTTCCAACTAGCCAAAAACATTCAGTACTTC | CASSYLTGGFQLAKNIQYF
TRBJ1-5 | TRBV19 | - | TRBD1 | TGTGCCAGTAGTAGGGACCGGGACAGAAATCAGCCCCAGCATTTT | CASSRDRDRNQPQHF
TRBJ2-3 | TRBV5-1 | - | TRBD1 | TGCGCCAGCAGGAAGCCGGGACAGGGCATTTTCACAGATACGCAGTATTTT | CASRKPGQGIFTDTQYF
TRBJ1-2 | TRBV19 | - | TRBD1 | TGTGCCAGTAGTAGTACAGGGGACTATGGCTACACCTTC | CASSSTGDYGYTF
TRBJ1-4 | TRBV4-1 | medium-sized | - | TGCGCCAGCAGCCAAGAGAGTCCGAATAATGAAAAACTGTTTTTT | CASSQESPNNEKLFF
TRBJ1-6 | TRBV28 | - | - | TGTGCCAGCCTTAGGGGGGGGGCGAACTATAATTCACCCCTCCACTTT | CASLRGGANYNSPLHF
TRBJ2-1 | TRBV29-1 | once | - | TGCAGCGTTGAAGGCCGGGGGGCGACCTACAATGAGCAGTTCTTC | CSVEGRGATYNEQFF
TRBJ1-1 | TRBV15 | - | - | TGTGCCACCAGCAGAGAGAGGGGGTGGTACAAATTGAACACTGAAGCTTTCTTT | CATSRERGWYKLNTEAFF
TRBJ2-7 | TRBV6-1 | - | TRBD1 | TGTGCCAGCAGTGAAGCTTGGCAGGGGGCCTTATACGAGCAGTACTTC | CASSEAWQGALYEQYF
TRBJ2-5 | TRBV5-1 | once | - | TGCGCCAGCAGCTTGGGAGACAACTTCCTCGGTGAGACCCAGTACTTC | CASSLGDNFLGETQYF
TRBJ2-3 | TRBV15 | - | TRBD1 | TGTGCCACCAGCGCGGGGACAGGAGATACGCAGTATTTT | CATSAGTGDTQYF
TRBJ2-7 | TRBV18 | - | - | TGTGCCAGCTCACCATCTACAGGGCGTGACTACGAGCAGTACTTC | CASSPSTGRDYEQYF
TRBJ2-3 | TRBV21-1 | - | - | TGTGCCAGCAGCAAAAACGGAATGGGACTAAGAGATACGCAGTATTTT | CASSKNGMGLRDTQYF
TRBJ1-5 | TRBV6-4 | - | - | TGTGCCAGCAGCCAGGGGCAGAGGCCTCAGCCCCAGCATTTT | CASSQGQRPQPQHF
TRBJ1-1 | TRBV11-2 | few | - | TGTGCCAGCAGCTTGGAGGGTATACGGATTGAAGCTTTCTTT | CASSLEGIRIEAFF
TRBJ2-5 | TRBV11-2 | - | - | TGTGCCAGCAGCCCGGGTTCCCCAGAGACCCAGTACTTC | CASSPGSPETQYF
TRBJ2-1 | TRBV2 | - | TRBD2 | TGTGCCAGCAGTGGCGCGGGGGGGGATGAGCAGTTCTTC | CASSGAGGDEQFF
TRBJ2-7 | TRBV10-1 | - | - | TGCGCCAGCAGTATCGGCGGGGGCCGGGGCGAGCAGTACTTC | CASSIGGGRGEQYF
TRBJ2-7 | TRBV4-1 | - | - | TGCGCCAGCAGCCAAGCAGAGGGGAGGTACGAGCAGTACTTC | CASSQAEGRYEQYF
TRBJ2-5 | TRBV11-2 | - | - | TGTGCCAGCAGCCTCCAGGGGGGAAGCCAAGAGACCCAGTACTTC | CASSLQGGSQETQYF
TRBJ2-1 | TRBV2 | - | - | TGTGCCAGCGGTGGAGGGAGGGGGGGCGAGCAGTTCTTC | CASGGGRGGEQFF
TRBJ2-7 | TRBV19 | - | - | TGTGCCAGTAGTTATCGGGACGAGCAGTACTTC | CASSYRDEQYF
TRBJ1-5 | TRBV7-2 | - | TRBD1 | TGTGCCAGCAGCTTTCAGGGGGATAGCAATCAGCCCCAGCATTTT | CASSFQGDSNQPQHF
TRBJ2-7 | TRBV11-2 | - | - | TGTGCCAGCAGCTTTCGGGGGGCGGGTGACGAGCAGTACTTC | CASSFRGAGDEQYF
TRBJ1-6 | TRBV11-2 | - | - | TGTGCCAGCAGCTCATACCAGGGCCTCCCGTTGGATTCACCCCTCCACTTT | CASSSYQGLPLDSPLHF
TRBJ1-2 | TRBV28 | few | - | TGTGCCAGCAGTCCACGCGAAGGCTACACCTTC | CASSPREGYTF
TRBJ1-3 | TRBV11-3 | - | - | TGTGCCAGCAGCTTAGGACAGAGCTCTGGAAACACCATATATTTT | CASSLGQSSGNTIYF
TRBJ2-7 | TRBV2 | - | - | TGTGCCAGCAGGGCAAGCTACGAGCAGTACTTC | CASRASYEQYF